This is a list of T cell receptor beta chains from one sample in a study of control samples from healthy donors and cancer patients. Profiling relied on immunoSEQ multiplex PCR, and the TCRdb table lists in-frame clones only, not all of them. This table holds roughly 55,000 clones, approximately 91% found once. Sequencing was carried out using blood. The receptors were gathered from a man in his fifties or sixties in good health. CDR3s include the opening cysteine and the closing phenylalanine or tryptophan. A D gene is named only where the DNA matches it firmly. Expanded clones are given a class, and other clones once, few, many or no size at all.

J | size | D | V | DNA | CDR3
TRBJ1-2 | . | . | TRBV12-3/TRBV12-4 | TGTGCCAGCAGTTTAGGGCAGAACTATGGCTACACCTTC | CASSLGQNYGYTF
TRBJ1-1 | . | . | TRBV28 | TGTGCCAGCAGGCCCCCAGGGGTTCATATTGAAGCTTTCTTT | CASRPPGVHIEAFF
TRBJ1-6 | . | TRBD1 | TRBV14 | TGTGCCAGCAGTCTTACTACCAGGGGGTGGCTCCCAAATTCACCCCTCCACTTT | CASSLTTRGWLPNSPLHF
TRBJ2-1 | . | TRBD1 | TRBV2 | TGTGCCAGCAATACAGGACAGGGGGCAACGAATGAGCAGTTCTTC | CASNTGQGATNEQFF
TRBJ1-2 | . | TRBD1 | TRBV6-5 | TGTGCCAGCAGTAAGGACAGGGGCCATCTCGAGAGCTACACCTTC | CASSKDRGHLESYTF
TRBJ1-4 | . | . | TRBV6-5 | TGTGCCAGCACCCCTGTCGGGGGACGGGAAAAACTGTTTTTT | CASTPVGGREKLFF
TRBJ2-5 | . | TRBD1 | TRBV19 | TGTGCCTCCCGACAGGGTAACGGGGAGACCCAGTACTTC | CASRQGNGETQYF
TRBJ1-5 | medium-sized | TRBD1 | TRBV14 | TGTGCCGCACCGGGACAGGGGCCTTATAGCAATCAGCCCCAGCATTTT | CAAPGQGPYSNQPQHF
TRBJ2-7 | once | . | TRBV4-3 | TGCGCCAGCAGCCAAGAGGAGTCCTTCTACGAGCAGTACTTC | CASSQEESFYEQYF
TRBJ2-7 | . | . | TRBV27 | TGTGCCAGCAGTTTATCGAGGGGGGGAGGGGCCTACGAGCAGTACTTC | CASSLSRGGGAYEQYF
TRBJ1-5 | . | TRBD1 | TRBV30 | TGTGCCTGGAGTCCAGGGACAGCCGGTTATCAGCCCCAGCATTTT | CAWSPGTAGYQPQHF
TRBJ1-2 | . | TRBD1 | TRBV7-2 | TGTGCCAGCAGCCTCCGGCCCCAGGGGGGGTATGGCTACACCTTC | CASSLRPQGGYGYTF
TRBJ2-3 | . | . | TRBV18 | TGTGCCAGCTCACCCGCCAGTGTAAGCACAGATACGCAGTATTTT | CASSPASVSTDTQYF
TRBJ1-1 | . | . | TRBV7-9 | TGTGCCAGCAGCTCCACTCCTGGGACGGGAGGAAGCACTGAAGCTTTCTTT | CASSSTPGTGGSTEAFF